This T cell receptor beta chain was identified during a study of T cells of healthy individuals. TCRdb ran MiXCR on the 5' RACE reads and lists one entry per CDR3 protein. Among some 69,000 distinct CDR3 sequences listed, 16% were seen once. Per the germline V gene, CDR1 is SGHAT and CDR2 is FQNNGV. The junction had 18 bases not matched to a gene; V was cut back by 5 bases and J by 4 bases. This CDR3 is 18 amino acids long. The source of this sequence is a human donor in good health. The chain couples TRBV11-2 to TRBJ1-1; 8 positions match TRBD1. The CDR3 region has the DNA TGTGCCAGCAGCCAATACGGACAGGGAGGGGGCTTTATCACTGAAGCTTTCTTT. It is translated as CASSQYGQGGGFITEAFF.